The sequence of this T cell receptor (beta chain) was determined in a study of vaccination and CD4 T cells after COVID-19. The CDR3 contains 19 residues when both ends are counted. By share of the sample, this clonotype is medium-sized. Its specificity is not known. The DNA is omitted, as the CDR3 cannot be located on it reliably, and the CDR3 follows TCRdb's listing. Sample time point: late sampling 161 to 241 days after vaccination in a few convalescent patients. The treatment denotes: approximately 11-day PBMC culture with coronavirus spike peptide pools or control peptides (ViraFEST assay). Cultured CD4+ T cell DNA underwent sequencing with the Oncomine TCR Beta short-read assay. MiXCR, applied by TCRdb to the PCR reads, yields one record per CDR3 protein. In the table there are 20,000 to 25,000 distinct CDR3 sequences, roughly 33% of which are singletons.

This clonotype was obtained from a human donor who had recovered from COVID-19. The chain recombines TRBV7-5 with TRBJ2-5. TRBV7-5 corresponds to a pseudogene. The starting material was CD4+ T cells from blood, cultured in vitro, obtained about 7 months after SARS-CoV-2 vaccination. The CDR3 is CISVPEAPTPRGTEETQYF.